These 16 T cell receptor beta chains share one sample of origin, sequenced in a study of blood T cell repertoires in COVID-19. Repertoires were generated with immunoSEQ multiplex PCR, while TCRdb's copy carries only in-frame clones and drops some. The data show just over 250,000 clones, with over 70% seen just once and roughly 10% held by the top ten. The sample taken for sequencing was peripheral blood. These receptors came from a woman between 65 and 79 years old with COVID-19, enrolled during active disease.

J is TRBJ2-1 and V is TRBV24-1; 7 nucleotides line up with TRBD1. CDR3 size: 15 residues. With V trimmed by 3 bases and J by 5 bases, 6 bases remained unmatched. CDR1 KGHDR and CDR2 SFDVKD come from the germline V gene. CDR3: CATSDRDSINNEQFF. The CDR3 bases are TGTGCCACCAGTGATCGGGACAGCATAAACAATGAGCAGTTCTTC.

This chain uses TRBV29-1 with TRBJ1-1; perhaps TRBD1 as D (5 bases). This CDR3 comprises 14 residues. From germline, CDR1 is SQVTM and CDR2 ANQGSEA. V dropped 1 base and J dropped 5 bases, with 14 bases sitting between them. CDR3 sequence: CSVEVLVGGTEAFF. The DNA for the CDR3 is TGCAGCGTTGAAGTTCTGGTCGGGGGGACTGAAGCTTTCTTT. The variable domain in full, with the rest retrieved from reference TRBV29-1 and TRBJ1-1, is SAVISQKPSRDICQRGTSLTIQCQVDSQVTMMFWYRQQPGQSLTLIATANQGSEATYESGFVIDKFPISRPNLTFSTLTVSNMSPEDSSIYLCSVEVLVGGTEAFFGQGTRLTVV.

This clone appeared a single time. The chain couples TRBV4-3 to TRBJ1-1; D may be TRBD1 (6 bases). There are 15 residues in the CDR3. Germline V CDR1 and CDR2: LGHNA, YSLEER. With 2 bases removed from V and 1 base from J, the gap between germline ends came to 11 bases. The CDR3 loop reads CASSQLDRANTEAFF. CDR3 DNA: TGCGCCAGCAGCCAACTGGACAGAGCGAACACTGAAGCTTTCTTT.

The gene calls are TRBV11-3 and TRBJ2-5, with TRBD1 as a possible D gene (5 bases). V gave up 2 bases and J gave up 3 bases, with 13 bases separating them. The CDR3 sequence is 15 residues long. Germline V gene lookup returns CDR1 SGHNT and CDR2 YENEEA. The CDR3, as DNA: TGTGCCAGCAGCTTAAGGGCAGGGCGAGAAGAGACCCAGTACTTC. Amino acids: CASSLRAGREETQYF.

The V and J genes are TRBV10-3 and TRBJ1-6; 9 bases match TRBD1. CDR3 length: 13 residues. Losses at the gene ends were 10 bases for V and 5 bases for J; bases not matched to a gene: 3. Germline loops: CDR1 ENHRY, CDR2 SYGVKD. CDR3 DNA sequence: TGTGCCACGAGACAGGGGGATAATTCACCCCTCCACTTT. Protein sequence: CATRQGDNSPLHF.

This sequence joins TRBV28 and TRBJ1-1, with a weak D call TRBD1 (5 bases). Germline V gives CDR1 MDHEN, CDR2 SYDVKM. Trimming cost V 7 bases and J 1 base, with 13 bases left between them. CDR3 length equals 14 residues. The CDR3 DNA reads as TGTGCCAGCAAGCTCCTCGGGGGGAACACTGAAGCTTTCTTT. This sequence encodes CASKLLGGNTEAFF.

This sequence joins TRBV7-2 and TRBJ2-3; D gene uncertain. CDR3 length: 14 residues. Looked up from germline, CDR1 is SGHTA and CDR2 is FQGNSA. V lost 1 base and J lost 0, with 5 bases in between. This CDR3 reads CASSLGLSTDTQYF. DNA of the CDR3: TGTGCCAGCAGCTTAGGACTGAGCACAGATACGCAGTATTTT. Together with reference TRBV7-2 and TRBJ2-3, the CDR3 gives the full variable domain: GAGVSQSPSNKVTEKGKDVELRCDPISGHTALYWYRQSLGQGLEFLIYFQGNSAPDKSGLPSDRFSAERTGGSVSTLTIQRTQQEDSAVYLCASSLGLSTDTQYFGPGTRLTVL.

The chain couples TRBV3-1 (or the pseudogene TRBV3-2) to TRBJ2-1; TRBD2 aligns across 11 bases. The CDR3 sequence is 16 residues long. V dropped 5 bases and J dropped 7; count of bases not matched to a gene: 10. Germline V gene data show CDR1 as LGHDT and CDR2 as YNNKEL (reference sequence). The CDR3 region has the DNA TGTGCCAGCAGCTCGCAAGCTACTAGCGGGAGAAATGAGCAGTTCTTC. Protein product: CASSSQATSGRNEQFF.

This rearrangement joins TRBV28 to TRBJ2-3; TRBD1 matches at 7 bases. The CDR3 spans 16 residues. J was trimmed by 2 bases and V by 6 bases; bases with no gene match: 11. Germline CDR1 MDHEN, CDR2 SYDVKM. CDR3 DNA: TGTGCCAGCAGGGGATGGGACAGCCTAAACACAGATACGCAGTATTTT. This encodes CASRGWDSLNTDTQYF.

V is TRBV6-6 and J is TRBJ1-5, with D unclear. Germline CDR1 MNHNY, CDR2 SVGAGI (reference sequence). V was pared by 5 bases and J by 2 bases, with 10 bases between. CDR3 length: 14 residues. CDR3: CASSGGFGNQPQHF. DNA of the CDR3: TGTGCCAGCAGTGGAGGATTTGGCAATCAGCCCCAGCATTTT.

The V and J genes are TRBV29-1 and TRBJ2-5; no clear D. This CDR3 has 12 residues. V shed 1 base and J shed 5 bases, with 8 bases lying between them. Per the germline V gene, CDR1 is SQVTM and CDR2 is ANQGSEA. The CDR3 DNA is TGCAGCGTTGAAGCCGGGTCGGAGACCCAGTACTTC. It encodes CSVEAGSETQYF. Based on the CDR3 plus reference TRBV29-1 and TRBJ2-5, the full variable domain is SAVISQKPSRDICQRGTSLTIQCQVDSQVTMMFWYRQQPGQSLTLIATANQGSEATYESGFVIDKFPISRPNLTFSTLTVSNMSPEDSSIYLCSVEAGSETQYFGPGTRLLVL.

The rearrangement links TRBV28 to TRBJ1-1; tentatively, D is TRBD1 (6 bases). CDR1 is MDHEN, CDR2 SYDVKM, per germline. This CDR3 is built from 12 residues. Trimming stripped 5 bases from V and 7 bases from J, with 11 bases between. CDR3 sequence reads: CASSPWTVEAFF. The CDR3 DNA reads as TGTGCCAGCAGTCCATGGACAGTTGAAGCTTTCTTT. The whole variable domain, remainder taken from reference TRBV28 and TRBJ1-1, is DVKVTQSSRYLVKRTGEKVFLECVQDMDHENMFWYRQDPGLGLRLIYFSYDVKMKEKGDIPEGYSVSREKKERFSLILESASTNQTSMYLCASSPWTVEAFFGQGTRLTVV.

The J gene is TRBJ1-5, the V gene TRBV19, with D possibly being TRBD1 (5 bases). This CDR3 has 15 residues. CDR1 is LNHDA, CDR2 SQIVND, per germline (reference sequence). Trimming removed 4 bases at V and 0 bases at J, with 10 bases between. CDR3: CASSTGDLSNQPQHF. In DNA, the CDR3 is TGTGCCAGTAGTACGGGGGATCTTAGCAATCAGCCCCAGCATTTT.

V usage is TRBV6-5 and J usage is TRBJ2-1; TRBD2 agrees at 8 bases. CDR1 is MNHEY and CDR2 is SVGAGI in the germline V gene. The trim removed 4 bases at V and 4 bases at J, leaving 3 bases unmatched. The CDR3 has 14 amino acids. The DNA for the CDR3 is TGTGCCAGCAGTTCTCAGCGGGGGTACAATGAGCAGTTCTTC. Translating gives CASSSQRGYNEQFF.

DNA for the CDR3: TGTGCCAGCAGCCATGGAAATTTAGCGTTCTTC. Translation: CASSHGNLAFF. V is TRBV14 and J is TRBJ2-1; D not resolved. The CDR3 runs to 11 residues. Trimming took 3 bases from V and 15 from J, leaving 12 bases between them. Germline V gene data show CDR1 as SGHDN and CDR2 as FVKESK. Complete variable domain (other parts from reference TRBV14 and TRBJ2-1): EAGVTQFPSHSVIEKGQTVTLRCDPISGHDNLYWYRRVMGKEIKFLLHFVKESKQDESGMPNNRFLAERTGGTYSTLKVQPAELEDSGVYFCASSHGNLAFFGPGTRLTVL.

The table lists this clone with a count of one. The chain uses TRBV4-1 and TRBJ2-1; 11 nucleotides align to TRBD2. Unmatched junction bases numbered 13, after V lost 4 bases and J lost 5 bases. The CDR3 spans 18 residues. From germline, CDR1 is MGHRA and CDR2 YSYEKL. The CDR3 reads CASSRGSIAGGPDNEQFF. In DNA, the CDR3 is TGCGCCAGCAGCCGGGGAAGTATAGCGGGAGGGCCCGACAATGAGCAGTTCTTC.